This T cell receptor (beta chain) is drawn from a study of blood T cell repertoires in COVID-19. CDR3 size: 16 residues. CDR1 LGHDT and CDR2 YNNKEL come from the germline V gene (reference sequence). V lost 0 bases to trimming and J lost 4 bases; unmatched junction nucleotides: 6. Assay: immunoSEQ multiplex PCR; the TCRdb copy retains only in-frame clones and omits some. The sample carries about 210,000 clones, less than 90% recorded once. Material for sequencing was peripheral blood. The clonotype was recovered from a man aged 35-49 years with acute or convalescent COVID-19. V gene TRBV3-1 (or the pseudogene TRBV3-2) combines with J gene TRBJ2-1, with 7 positions matching TRBD2. CDR3 DNA sequence: TGTGCCAGCAGCCAAGATAAGGCTAGCGGTTACAATGAGCAGTTCTTC. It yields the protein CASSQDKASGYNEQFF.